Reported below is one TCR beta chain. Between the trimmed V and J ends, which lost 5 bases and 3 bases, there was a span of 17 bases. The CDR3 has 15 residues. From germline, CDR1 is MDHEN and CDR2 SYDVKM. Authors' methods: Reference gene primer amplification gave estimated nucleated cell counts. This table comes from immunoSEQ multiplex PCR, and its TCRdb copy is limited to in-frame clones, with some not included. For V, J and clone size, that table is used; D and trimming come from the DNA. The top ten hold 13% of the sample, which has about 94,000 clones, around 83% seen once. This sample was included in a study of blood T cell repertoires in COVID-19. Study background: PBMCs, B-cell-depleted T cells, or T cells provided the cDNA or gDNA that made up the material.

The J gene is TRBJ2-7, the V gene TRBV28; perhaps TRBD2 as D (5 bases). The sample comprised peripheral blood. This TCR derives from a woman aged 60-75 years in a cohort sampled during active or convalescent COVID-19. CDR3 protein: CASSGLRYGGYEQYF. DNA of the CDR3: TGTGCCAGCAGTGGCCTCAGGTATGGAGGCTACGAGCAGTACTTC.